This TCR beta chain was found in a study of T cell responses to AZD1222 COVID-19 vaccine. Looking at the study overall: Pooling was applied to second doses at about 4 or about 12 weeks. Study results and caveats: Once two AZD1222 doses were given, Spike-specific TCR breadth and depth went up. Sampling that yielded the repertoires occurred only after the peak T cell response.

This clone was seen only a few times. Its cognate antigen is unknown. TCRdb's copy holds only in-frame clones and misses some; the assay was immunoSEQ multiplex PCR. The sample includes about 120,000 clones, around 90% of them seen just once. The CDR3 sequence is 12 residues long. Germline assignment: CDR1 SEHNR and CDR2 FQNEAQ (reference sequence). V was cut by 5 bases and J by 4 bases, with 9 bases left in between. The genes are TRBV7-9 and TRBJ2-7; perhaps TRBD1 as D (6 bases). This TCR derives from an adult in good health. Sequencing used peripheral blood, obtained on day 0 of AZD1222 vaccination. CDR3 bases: TGTGCCAGCAGCCTGGGGGCGTACGAGCAGTACTTC. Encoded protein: CASSLGAYEQYF.